This T cell receptor (beta chain) was found in a study of tumor-infiltrating lymphocytes in primary liver carcinoma. Total RNA (around 0.45 ug) served as template for TCR beta cDNA synthesis primed by a constant-region primer. Libraries covering TCR beta were generated through three nested multiplex PCR rounds (using a slightly modified ARM-PCR). A C-beta reverse primer and TRBV1-TRBV30 forward primers served in each of the first two PCR rounds, at approximately 10 cycles apiece. TCRdb reanalysed the multiplex PCR reads using MiXCR and keeps one entry per CDR3 protein. The sample yields 200,000 or so distinct CDR3 sequences, approximately 64% seen once. On this clonotype: A single base separates this from a much larger clone, so it may be a read error.

CDR1 and CDR2 (germline): LGHNA, YNFKEQ. CDR3 length: 14 residues. V shed 4 bases and J shed 6 bases, with 15 bases lying between them. The authors took blood RNA from unsorted whole blood and also extracted germline DNA. This TCR came from a woman aged 55-69 years with primary liver carcinoma and hepatitis B virus infection. V gene TRBV4-2 combines with J gene TRBJ1-2; D is unclear. The material sequenced was peripheral blood. The CDR3 sequence: CASSLFETSNGYTF. CDR3 sequence (DNA): TGTGCCAGCAGCCTGTTTGAGACTTCGAATGGCTACACCTTC.